The entry below gives a single T cell receptor (beta chain) sequence along with its context. The CDR3 totals 15 residues. V lost 2 bases and J lost 1, with 11 bases in between. Germline-derived CDR1 and CDR2 are SGHAT and FQNNGV. Clones were sequenced by immunoSEQ multiplex PCR, and TCRdb holds only the in-frame ones, with some missing. The sample shows roughly 500,000 clones, more than 75% of them seen only once. This sample was included in a study of shared T cell receptors in the human thymus. This same sample was also taken into another study, of human thymus T cells. As that study records: Corrective heart surgery yielded resections, and these provided the thymus tissue. Seemingly biased V and J gene usage marked thymic and blood repertoires.

This TCR came from a boy younger than two with a congenital heart defect. V usage is TRBV11-2 and J usage is TRBJ1-1, with D tentatively TRBD1 (5 bases). Sequenced material: thymocytes. The CDR3 is CASSLRGLGNTEAFF. In nucleotides, the CDR3 is TGTGCCAGCAGCTTACGGGGGTTGGGGAACACTGAAGCTTTCTTT.